The present entry profiles one TCR beta chain with its context. The antigen remains undetermined. Per sample, no less than 5.5 micrograms of total RNA were extracted. Deletions cut 5 bases from V and 6 bases from J, with 19 bases between. Per the germline V gene, CDR1 is SEHNR and CDR2 is FQNEAQ (reference sequence). This CDR3 spans 15 amino acids. These data come from a study of blood T cells in healthy people across ages. PCR was performed a second time for roughly 7 to 11 cycles using a sample-barcoded 5' primer and a J-beta primer mix. MiXCR was run by TCRdb on the 5' RACE reads, yielding one entry per CDR3 protein. The table shows some 780,000 distinct CDR3 sequences, with 56% occurring only once. Broader study findings: Estimates of diversity drawn from one million T cells were considered underestimates. Per million T cells, TCR beta diversity dropped about linearly as age rose.

V is TRBV7-9 and J is TRBJ1-2; D is possibly TRBD1 (5 bases). The source material was blood. The sequence was collected from a man aged 35-49 years in good health. The CDR3 region has the DNA TGTGCCAGCAGCCAAAACCCCGGGACGAGGAATGGCTACACCTTC. Its translation is CASSQNPGTRNGYTF.